The clone carrying this T cell receptor beta chain turned up a few times. This record belongs to a study of Graves' ophthalmopathy and Graves' hyperthyroidism. The CDR3 consists of 15 residues. The germline V gene encodes CDR1 DFQATT and CDR2 SNEGSKA (reference sequence). Trimming took 0 bases from V and 1 from J, leaving 12 bases between them. RNA transcripts provided the template for amplifying TCR beta CDR3 regions. HTBI-primed RT-PCR formed the first round, and a multiplex PCR formed the second. TCRdb reprocessed the multiplex PCR reads via MiXCR and lists one record per CDR3 protein. The table includes roughly 380,000 distinct CDR3 sequences, 15% to 17% detected once.

The specimen sequenced was peripheral blood. The chain carries TRBV20-1 and TRBJ2-5; possible D gene TRBD1, 6 bases. The receptor comes from a woman between 18 and 29 years old with stable Graves' hyperthyroidism. DNA of the CDR3: TGCAGTGCTAGAGATATTGGGGGCCTCCAAGAGACCCAGTACTTC. This gives the protein CSARDIGGLQETQYF.